The 18 T cell receptor beta chains presented below share a single source sample, sequenced in a study of T cells in lung cancer brain metastases (dated 2018 in TCRdb). The library was built by means of the immunoSEQ multiplex PCR assay. The clones in this table, taken by TCRdb from immuneACCESS, are in-frame only. Not every clone is retained; where verified, under half of the shortfall comes from an unresolved V gene, and the cause of the rest is unknown. The sample has approximately 5,500 clones on record, approximately 84% of them singletons. The biggest ten clones account for over 5% of the sample. The material sequenced was tumor tissue from a brain metastasis. The sample's cell subset or site label, in plain terms: paired resected brain metastasis. The receptors here all came from a man aged 50 or older with non-small cell lung cancer that had spread to the brain.

This rearrangement joins TRBV7-2 to TRBJ2-3; D is undetermined. The CDR3 runs to 13 residues. The V gene lost 5 bases and the J gene lost 0 bases, with 6 bases spanning the gap. Germline V gene sequence: CDR1 SGHTA, CDR2 FQGNSA. CDR3 sequence: CASSPWSTDTQYF. Written as DNA, the CDR3 is TGTGCCAGCAGCCCCTGGAGCACAGATACGCAGTATTTT.

The V gene is TRBV30, the J gene TRBJ1-5, with D unclear. In germline, CDR1 is GTSNPN, CDR2 SVGIG (reference sequence). The CDR3 totals 13 residues. Between the trimmed V and J ends, which lost 2 bases and 5 bases, there was a span of 10 bases. Here the CDR3 DNA reads TGTGCCTGGAGTTTGTCAGGCGATCAGCCCCAGCATTTT. This codes for CAWSLSGDQPQHF.

The rearrangement uses TRBV11-3 and TRBJ2-1, with a weak D call TRBD2 (7 bases). V lost 0 bases and J lost 4, with 13 bases in between. In germline, CDR1 is SGHNT, CDR2 YENEEA. The CDR3 covers 16 residues. The CDR3 reads CASSLEQGGTYNEQFF. CDR3 DNA sequence: TGTGCCAGCAGCTTAGAACAGGGAGGGACATACAATGAGCAGTTCTTC.

The chain couples TRBV5-1 to TRBJ2-7, with 10 bases aligning to TRBD2. CDR1 and CDR2 (germline): SGHRS, YFSETQ. The V and J ends lost 4 bases and 2 bases, in that order; junction bases with no gene match: 6. The CDR3 sequence is 15 residues long. In DNA form, the CDR3 reads TGCGCCAGCAGCCCGCTAGCGGGGGATACCTACGAGCAGTACTTC. Protein: CASSPLAGDTYEQYF.

This rearrangement joins TRBV5-1 to TRBJ2-1; D possibly corresponds to TRBD1 (5 bases). CDR3 length: 13 residues. Trimming cost V 0 bases and J 9 bases, with 10 bases left between them. Germline V gene sequence: CDR1 SGHRS, CDR2 YFSETQ. In DNA form, the CDR3 reads TGCGCCAGCAGCTTGGGGTTTAGGGGTGAGCAGTTCTTC. As protein: CASSLGFRGEQFF.

This sequence joins TRBV5-4 and TRBJ1-1, with TRBD1 matching over 8 bases. Germline V gives CDR1 SGHNT, CDR2 YYREEE (reference sequence). J gave up 4 bases and V 3 bases, and 5 bases lay outside the gene matches. The CDR3 consists of 14 residues. The CDR3 DNA reads as TGTGCCAGCAGCTCCAGGGGGCTCGGCACTGAAGCTTTCTTT. This codes for CASSSRGLGTEAFF.

This clone was detected only a few times. V is TRBV14 and J is TRBJ2-4; weak D call: TRBD1 (6 bases). With 5 bases removed from V and 7 bases from J, the gap between germline ends came to 21 bases. The germline CDR1 and CDR2 sequences are SGHDN and FVKESK. This CDR3 region has 16 residues. CDR3 in DNA: TGTGCCAGCAGCTCACCGACAGGCCGAAGCCGGAACATTCAGTACTTC. Translating gives CASSSPTGRSRNIQYF. Together with reference TRBV14 and TRBJ2-4, the CDR3 gives the full variable domain: EAGVTQFPSHSVIEKGQTVTLRCDPISGHDNLYWYRRVMGKEIKFLLHFVKESKQDESGMPNNRFLAERTGGTYSTLKVQPAELEDSGVYFCASSSPTGRSRNIQYFGAGTRLSVL.

This clone has only a few counts. The chain uses TRBV6-5 and TRBJ2-5, with D maybe TRBD1 (6 bases). Germline V gene lookup returns CDR1 MNHEY and CDR2 SVGAGI. The CDR3 extends over 13 amino acids. V was shortened by 6 bases and J by 7 bases, with 15 bases between the two germline ends. The CDR3 loop is CASRSQGSGTQYF. CDR3 in DNA: TGTGCCAGCAGATCACAGGGTAGTGGGACCCAGTACTTC.

The table lists this clone with a count of one. The chain uses TRBV15 and TRBJ1-1; 8 bases align to TRBD1. After removal of 0 bases from V and 1 base from J, the junction contained 1 base not matched to a gene. The CDR3 has 15 residues. Germline V CDR1 and CDR2: LNHNV, YYDKDF (reference sequence). CDR3: CATSREDRANTEAFF. CDR3 bases: TGTGCCACCAGCAGAGAGGACAGGGCGAACACTGAAGCTTTCTTT.

V usage is TRBV5-1 and J usage is TRBJ1-2; TRBD1 agrees at 8 bases. The CDR3 has 15 amino acids. V was pared by 4 bases and J by 7 bases, with 12 bases of the junction left unmatched. Per germline, CDR1 SGHRS and CDR2 YFSETQ. CDR3: CASSPGTGVLGGYTF. The CDR3 nucleotides are TGCGCCAGCAGCCCAGGGACAGGAGTATTGGGTGGCTACACCTTC.

V is TRBV19 and J is TRBJ1-1; D may be TRBD1 (5 bases). Between the trimmed V and J ends, which lost 3 bases and 4 bases, there was a span of 15 bases. CDR3 length equals 15 residues. Germline V gene sequence: CDR1 LNHDA, CDR2 SQIVND (reference sequence). The CDR3 coding sequence is TGTGCCAGTAGTATGGATAGGGGCCTAGGCACTGAAGCTTTCTTT. It encodes CASSMDRGLGTEAFF.

The gene calls are TRBV2 and TRBJ1-2; D is undetermined. In germline, CDR1 is SNHLY, CDR2 FYNNEI. This CDR3 is built from 16 residues. V was clipped by 2 bases and J by 2 bases, with 15 bases between them. DNA of the CDR3: TGTGCCAGCAGTGAACCTCCAGGCTTGGGGAACTATGGCTACACCTTC. Its protein is CASSEPPGLGNYGYTF. Complete variable domain (other parts from reference TRBV2 and TRBJ1-2): EPEVTQTPSHQVTQMGQEVILRCVPISNHLYFYWYRQILGQKVEFLVSFYNNEISEKSEIFDDQFSVERPDGSNFTLKIRSTKLEDSAMYFCASSEPPGLGNYGYTFGSGTRLTVV.

To note about this clone: The junction departs from the called germline gene at one end, perhaps through a read error. The chain carries TRBV6-1 and TRBJ2-6, with TRBD1 matching 7 bases. Looked up from germline, CDR1 is MNHNS and CDR2 is SASEGT. The CDR3 has 15 residues. This CDR3 reads CTSRSGGSGANVLTF. The DNA of the CDR3 is TGTACCAGCAGATCAGGGGGCTCTGGGGCCAACGTCCTGACTTTC.

The chain carries TRBV5-4 and TRBJ2-7, with unresolved D. This CDR3 is 12 amino acids long. The V and J ends lost 2 bases and 7 bases respectively, with 10 bases between them. Germline CDR1 reads SGHNT; CDR2 reads YYREEE (reference sequence). CDR3 in amino acids: CASSFYRREQYF. In DNA form, the CDR3 reads TGTGCCAGCAGCTTTTATCGTAGGGAGCAGTACTTC. The whole variable domain, remainder taken from reference TRBV5-4 and TRBJ2-7, is ETGVTQSPTHLIKTRGQQVTLRCSSQSGHNTVSWYQQALGQGPQFIFQYYREEENGRGNFPPRFSGLQFPNYSSELNVNALELDDSALYLCASSFYRREQYFGPGTRLTVT.

V is TRBV2 and J is TRBJ2-2; a possible D gene is TRBD1 (6 bases). The V and J ends lost 10 bases and 1 base respectively, with 10 bases between them. The CDR3 spans 13 residues. Germline V CDR1 and CDR2: SNHLY, FYNNEI. The CDR3 nucleotides read TGTGCCACAAGGACAGTGAACACCGGGGAGCTGTTTTTT. This translates into CATRTVNTGELFF.

This clone was counted a single time. The rearrangement uses TRBV4-2 and TRBJ1-2; weak D call: TRBD1 (5 bases). This CDR3 has 14 residues. Germline loops: CDR1 LGHNA, CDR2 YNFKEQ. V gave up 3 bases and J gave up 3 bases, with 11 bases separating them. The CDR3 reads CASSHELGDYGYTF. CDR3 coding DNA: TGTGCCAGCAGCCATGAACTGGGGGACTATGGCTACACCTTC.

The sample holds one count of this clone. This chain uses TRBV5-1 with TRBJ2-2; 9 positions agree with TRBD2. J gave up 2 bases and V 4 bases, and 15 bases lay outside the gene matches. Per the germline V gene, CDR1 is SGHRS and CDR2 is YFSETQ. This CDR3 spans 19 amino acids. This CDR3 is CASSPTNARLAENTGELFF. CDR3 bases: TGCGCCAGCAGCCCGACAAATGCTCGACTAGCGGAAAACACCGGGGAGCTGTTTTTT.

The genes are TRBV6-1 and TRBJ2-7; D may be TRBD1 or TRBD2 (5 bases each). This CDR3 is built from 15 residues. Germline V gene sequence: CDR1 MNHNS, CDR2 SASEGT. Trimming shortened V by 2 bases and J by 2 bases, and 13 bases separated the two germline ends. Here the CDR3 reads CASSEPGTATYEQYF. Here the CDR3 DNA reads TGTGCCAGCAGTGAACCCGGGACGGCCACCTACGAGCAGTACTTC.